The 28 T cell receptor beta chains presented below share a single source sample, sequenced in a study of T cell responses to AZD1222 COVID-19 vaccine. Data came from immunoSEQ multiplex PCR; TCRdb stores just in-frame clones and leaves some out. The table has fewer than 85,000 clones, roughly 91% seen once. Sequencing used peripheral blood, obtained 28 days after the second AZD1222 dose. The receptor set was obtained from an adult who received the AZD1222 COVID-19 vaccine.

This chain joins TRBV9 and TRBJ2-3; D possibly corresponds to TRBD1 (5 bases). The CDR3 is made up of 16 amino acids. Trimming cost V 0 bases and J 1 base, with 12 bases left between them. Germline assignment: CDR1 SGDLS and CDR2 YYNGEE. This chain's CDR3 is CASSVDEGAGTDTQYF. The CDR3 nucleotides read TGTGCCAGCAGCGTAGATGAAGGGGCGGGCACAGATACGCAGTATTTT.

This chain joins TRBV5-1 and TRBJ2-3, with 8 bases identical to TRBD1. The CDR3 totals 15 residues. J was trimmed by 6 bases and V by 1 base; bases with no gene match: 7. Per germline, CDR1 SGHRS and CDR2 YFSETQ. The CDR3 DNA sequence: TGCGCCAGCAGCTTGAGGACAGGGCACGCGGATACGCAGTATTTT. This encodes CASSLRTGHADTQYF.

The chain combines TRBV19 with TRBJ2-2, with 8 bases identical to TRBD1. V was clipped by 6 bases and J by 5 bases; unmatched bases: 11. Germline CDR1 LNHDA, CDR2 SQIVND (reference sequence). CDR3 length: 16 amino acids. The CDR3 DNA reads as TGTGCCAGTAGCTACCCCGGACAGGGAAGAACCGGGGAGCTGTTTTTT. This translates into CASSYPGQGRTGELFF.

The chain recombines TRBV12-3 or TRBV12-4 with TRBJ1-3; D is unclear. This CDR3 is built from 11 residues. V dropped 3 bases and J dropped 5 bases, with 2 bases sitting between them. The CDR3 DNA sequence: TGTGCCAGCAGTTTGAGAAACACCATATATTTT. Protein: CASSLRNTIYF.

The V gene is TRBV7-2, the J gene TRBJ2-1; 9 bases are a match to TRBD2. The CDR3 is 15 amino acids. The germline gives CDR1 SGHTA, CDR2 FQGNSA. Trimming cost V 6 bases and J 3 bases; bases outside gene matches: 6. CDR3 amino acids: CASSPRRGGYNEQFF. The CDR3 nucleotides are TGTGCCAGCAGTCCTAGGCGGGGGGGCTACAATGAGCAGTTCTTC.

The chain couples TRBV7-2 to TRBJ2-2, with D perhaps TRBD2 (5 bases). CDR3 length: 15 amino acids. V lost 5 bases and J 7 bases, leaving 17 bases between the germline ends. The germline CDR1 and CDR2 sequences are SGHTA and FQGNSA. The CDR3: CASSPQPLGGGELFF. DNA for the CDR3: TGTGCCAGCAGCCCCCAGCCCCTTGGAGGCGGGGAGCTGTTTTTT.

The rearrangement uses TRBV7-9 and TRBJ2-3; 9 nucleotides match TRBD1. V lost 7 bases, J lost 4 bases, and 6 bases stayed unmatched. The CDR3 has 14 residues. Germline V lookup: CDR1 SEHNR, CDR2 FQNEAQ (reference sequence). CDR3 residues: CASTRTGEADTQYF. As DNA, the CDR3 is TGTGCCAGCACCAGGACAGGGGAGGCAGATACGCAGTATTTT.

The chain joins TRBV19 to TRBJ2-7; TRBD2 is a possible D gene (5 bases). This CDR3 spans 12 amino acids. Trimming shortened V by 5 bases and J by 6 bases, and 11 bases separated the two germline ends. CDR1 is LNHDA and CDR2 is SQIVND in the germline V gene (reference sequence). The CDR3 nucleotides are TGTGCCAGTAGTGTCGAGGGATTCGAGCAGTACTTC. It translates to CASSVEGFEQYF.

CDR3 bases: TGTGCCAGCAGTTCGTCTGGGCGCCGTGAGCAGTTCTTC. Amino acid sequence: CASSSSGRREQFF. The chain joins TRBV12-3 or TRBV12-4 to TRBJ2-1; D is uncertain. V was shortened by 4 bases and J by 9 bases, with 13 bases between the two germline ends. The CDR3 runs 13 residues.

The V gene is TRBV7-2, the J gene TRBJ1-2; 9 positions agree with TRBD1. CDR1 is SGHTA and CDR2 is FQGNSA in the germline V gene. The CDR3 has 15 residues. The V and J ends lost 4 bases and 4 bases, in that order; junction bases with no gene match: 7. The CDR3 spells CASSSQGALVYGYTF. CDR3 DNA: TGTGCCAGCAGCTCACAGGGGGCTCTCGTCTATGGCTACACCTTC.

The DNA of the CDR3 is TGCGCCAGCAGCTTGACAGACACCGGGGAGCTGTTTTTT. This translates into CASSLTDTGELFF. V usage is TRBV5-1 and J usage is TRBJ2-2, with unresolved D. Trimming cost V 1 base and J 3 bases, with 4 bases left between them. The CDR3 consists of 13 residues. CDR1 is SGHRS and CDR2 is YFSETQ in the germline V gene.

CDR3 protein: CASSLGQGEGTEAFF. Here the CDR3 DNA reads TGTGCCAGCAGCTTGGGGCAGGGGGAAGGGACTGAAGCTTTCTTT. V and J are TRBV7-2 and TRBJ1-1; 7 nucleotides line up with TRBD1. The V gene's germline CDR1 is SGHTA and CDR2 FQGNSA. The CDR3 extends over 15 amino acids. Trimming took 3 bases from V and 5 from J; bases not matched to a gene: 9.

The chain is built from TRBV7-2 and TRBJ1-2; the match to TRBD1 covers 9 bases. The CDR3 consists of 15 residues. Per germline, CDR1 SGHTA and CDR2 FQGNSA. V gave up 4 bases and J gave up 4 bases; unmatched junction bases: 7. The CDR3 nucleotides are TGTGCCAGCAGCTCGGGACAGGGAGGGACCTATGGCTACACCTTC. It is translated as CASSSGQGGTYGYTF.

The chain links TRBV4-1 to TRBJ1-1; D might be TRBD1 (6 bases). Looked up from germline, CDR1 is MGHRA and CDR2 is YSYEKL. V dropped 8 bases and J dropped 2 bases, with 18 bases sitting between them. The CDR3 length is 15 residues. CDR3 region: CASATSQGLNTEAFF. The DNA of the CDR3 is TGCGCCAGCGCAACTTCACAGGGCCTCAACACTGAAGCTTTCTTT.

The genes are TRBV3-1 (or the pseudogene TRBV3-2) and TRBJ1-4; no definite D call. Germline V gene data show CDR1 as LGHDT and CDR2 as YNNKEL (reference sequence). Trimming removed 0 bases from V and 11 bases from J, with 16 bases in between. The CDR3 is 15 residues long. The CDR3 protein is CASSQEHYLIRKLFF. The DNA for the CDR3 is TGTGCCAGCAGCCAAGAACACTACCTCATACGGAAACTGTTTTTT.

The CDR3 protein is CSVGEANVLTF. The CDR3 DNA is TGCAGCGTAGGGGAGGCCAACGTCCTGACTTTC. The chain employs TRBV29-1 and TRBJ2-6; D is perhaps TRBD1 (5 bases). This CDR3 comprises 11 residues. V was pared by 6 bases and J by 6 bases, with 6 bases between. Germline CDR1 and CDR2: SQVTM and ANQGSEA.

The chain combines TRBV7-2 with TRBJ2-2; 7 nucleotides align to TRBD2. The CDR3 has 16 amino acids. The V and J ends lost 2 bases and 5 bases, in that order; junction bases with no gene match: 8. Germline loops: CDR1 SGHTA, CDR2 FQGNSA. CDR3 sequence (DNA): TGTGCCAGCAGCTTAAGTCCCGGGGGGAGGACCGGGGAGCTGTTTTTT. Protein: CASSLSPGGRTGELFF.

V and J are TRBV5-1 and TRBJ1-4; the match to TRBD1 covers 7 bases. This CDR3 spans 14 amino acids. Trimming cost V 4 bases and J 11 bases; bases outside gene matches: 11. Germline CDR1 is SGHRS and CDR2 is YFSETQ. CDR3 residues: CASSDTGDGGKLFF. The CDR3 DNA reads as TGCGCCAGCAGCGACACAGGGGATGGGGGGAAACTGTTTTTT.

This chain links TRBV7-2 with TRBJ2-7, with D hard to call. Trimming pared 5 bases from V and 6 bases from J, leaving 17 bases between. CDR1 and CDR2 (germline): SGHTA, FQGNSA. The CDR3 length is 14 residues. Here the CDR3 DNA reads TGTGCCAGCAGCCTCCCCCCACAAATTCTCGAGCAGTACTTC. Its protein is CASSLPPQILEQYF.

This clone was found once. The chain links TRBV5-1 to TRBJ1-6; unclear D gene. The V end was cut by 0 bases, the J end by 5 bases, with 12 bases between. Germline loops: CDR1 SGHRS, CDR2 YFSETQ. The CDR3 length is 16 residues. CDR3 DNA sequence: TGCGCCAGCAGCTTGGGAAGGAGGGTTGATAATTCACCCCTCCACTTT. Protein: CASSLGRRVDNSPLHF.

Only one count was recorded for this clone. The chain is built from TRBV19 and TRBJ1-6; TRBD1 matches 7 bases. Losses at the gene ends were 4 bases for V and 7 bases for J; bases not matched to a gene: 4. Per the germline V gene, CDR1 is LNHDA and CDR2 is SQIVND (reference sequence). There are 14 residues in the CDR3. This CDR3 reads CASSTGTANSPLHF. CDR3 coding DNA: TGTGCCAGTAGTACCGGGACAGCCAATTCACCCCTCCACTTT.

The chain employs TRBV2 and TRBJ1-2; 8 nucleotides match TRBD1. From germline, CDR1 is SNHLY and CDR2 FYNNEI. The V and J ends lost 2 bases and 4 bases, in that order; junction bases with no gene match: 9. The CDR3 is 16 amino acids. Written as DNA, the CDR3 is TGTGCCAGCAGTGAAAGAGAGGCGGGACAGGTCTATGGCTACACCTTC. Its translation is CASSEREAGQVYGYTF.

The genes are TRBV30 and TRBJ1-2, with a weak D call TRBD1 (5 bases). V was trimmed by 5 bases and J by 3 bases, leaving 16 bases between them. Germline V gives CDR1 GTSNPN, CDR2 SVGIG (reference sequence). The CDR3 consists of 14 residues. The CDR3 spells CAWGGEIRDYGYTF. The CDR3 bases are TGTGCCTGGGGAGGGGAGATAAGAGACTATGGCTACACCTTC.

A single count supports this clone. The chain is built from TRBV9 and TRBJ2-3; TRBD1 might be the D (6 bases). Per germline, CDR1 SGDLS and CDR2 YYNGEE. The CDR3 consists of 15 residues. The V gene lost 1 base and the J gene lost 0 bases, with 9 bases spanning the gap. The CDR3: CASSVRGTSTDTQYF. The CDR3 DNA sequence: TGTGCCAGCAGCGTAAGGGGGACCAGCACAGATACGCAGTATTTT.

This clone was seen just once. The V and J genes are TRBV30 and TRBJ2-5, with TRBD2 identical over 9 bases. Losses at the gene ends were 4 bases for V and 3 bases for J; bases not matched to a gene: 9. Germline loops: CDR1 GTSNPN, CDR2 SVGIG (reference sequence). The CDR3 is 15 amino acids. The CDR3 nucleotides read TGTGCCTGGACCCGCGGCTTAGCGGGGGAAGAGACCCAGTACTTC. Its protein is CAWTRGLAGEETQYF.

V usage is TRBV6-5 and J usage is TRBJ1-3; D call uncertain. The CDR3 is 14 amino acids. Trimming cost V 6 bases and J 2 bases, with 11 bases left between them. CDR1 MNHEY and CDR2 SVGAGI come from the germline V gene. The CDR3 sequence: CASRDGKAGNTIYF. CDR3 sequence (DNA): TGTGCCAGCAGAGACGGGAAGGCTGGAAACACCATATATTTT.

CDR3 bases: TGTGCCAGCAGCTTGGAGGGGTTGGAAGATACGCAGTATTTT. Translation: CASSLEGLEDTQYF. The V gene is TRBV5-4, the J gene TRBJ2-3; a weak D match, TRBD1 (5 bases). The germline gives CDR1 SGHNT, CDR2 YYREEE (reference sequence). The CDR3 consists of 14 residues. V was clipped by 0 bases and J by 5 bases, with 10 bases between them. The full variable domain, completed using reference TRBV5-4 and TRBJ2-3, is ETGVTQSPTHLIKTRGQQVTLRCSSQSGHNTVSWYQQALGQGPQFIFQYYREEENGRGNFPPRFSGLQFPNYSSELNVNALELDDSALYLCASSLEGLEDTQYFGPGTRLTVL.

This chain joins TRBV6-4 and TRBJ2-1; a weak D match, TRBD1 (6 bases). CDR1 and CDR2 (germline): MRHNA, SNTAGT. This CDR3 is 15 amino acids long. V was pared by 6 bases and J by 0 bases, with 12 bases between. The CDR3 DNA follows: TGTGCCAGCAGGACGGAAGGGGGCTCCTACAATGAGCAGTTCTTC. The encoded protein is CASRTEGGSYNEQFF.